This T cell receptor beta chain emerged from a study of blood T cell repertoires in COVID-19. Whole-study context: Samples came from the United States, Italy and Spain, spanning acute and convalescent COVID-19.

In Seattle, patients joined the study during active infection and were tracked longitudinally. Sequencing used immunoSEQ multiplex PCR; TCRdb keeps in-frame clones, though not all of them. Of some 190,000 clones listed, more than 75% are singletons. The TCR was taken from a woman aged 55-70 years with COVID-19, enrolled during active disease. Sequencing was carried out using peripheral blood.

The CDR3 bases are TGTGCCAGCAGCTCACAGGGGGCCGTTAATGAAAAACTGTTTTTT. This codes for CASSSQGAVNEKLFF. J is TRBJ1-4 and V is TRBV27; 9 nucleotides line up with TRBD1. CDR1 and CDR2 (germline): MNHEY, SMNVEV (reference sequence). Trimming cost V 6 bases and J 4 bases; bases outside gene matches: 6. This CDR3 has 15 residues.